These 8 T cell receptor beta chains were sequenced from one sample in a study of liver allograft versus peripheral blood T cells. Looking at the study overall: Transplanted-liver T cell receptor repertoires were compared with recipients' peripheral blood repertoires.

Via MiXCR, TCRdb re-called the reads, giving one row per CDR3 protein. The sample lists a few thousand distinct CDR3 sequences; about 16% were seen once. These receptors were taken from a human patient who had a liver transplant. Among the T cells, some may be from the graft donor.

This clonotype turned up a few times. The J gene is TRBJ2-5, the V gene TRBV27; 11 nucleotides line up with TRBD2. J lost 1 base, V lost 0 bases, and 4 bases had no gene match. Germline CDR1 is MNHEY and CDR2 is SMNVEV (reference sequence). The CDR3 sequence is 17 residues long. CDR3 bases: TGTGCCAGCAGTTTATCAGTCACTAGCGGGGGCCAAGAGACCCAGTACTTC. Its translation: CASSLSVTSGGQETQYF.

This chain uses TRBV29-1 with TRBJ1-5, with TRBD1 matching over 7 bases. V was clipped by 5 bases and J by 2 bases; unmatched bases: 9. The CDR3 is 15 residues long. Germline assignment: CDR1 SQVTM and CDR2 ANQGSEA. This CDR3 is CSVRGGQRRNQPQHF. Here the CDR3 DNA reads TGCAGCGTTCGGGGGGGACAGCGGCGCAATCAGCCCCAGCATTTT.

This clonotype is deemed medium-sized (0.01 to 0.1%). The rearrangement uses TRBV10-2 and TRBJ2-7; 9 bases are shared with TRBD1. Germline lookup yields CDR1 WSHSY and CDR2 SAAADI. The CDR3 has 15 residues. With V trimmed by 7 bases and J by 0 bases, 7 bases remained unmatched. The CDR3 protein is CASNPGQGFSYEQYF. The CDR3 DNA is TGCGCCAGCAACCCGGGACAGGGATTCTCCTACGAGCAGTACTTC.

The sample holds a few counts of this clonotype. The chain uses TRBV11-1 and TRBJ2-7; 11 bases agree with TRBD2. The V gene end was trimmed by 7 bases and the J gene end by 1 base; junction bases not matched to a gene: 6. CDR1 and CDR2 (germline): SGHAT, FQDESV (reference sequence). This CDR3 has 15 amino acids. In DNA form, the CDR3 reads TGTGCCAGCACCTTTGGACTAGCGGGTTCCTACGAGCAGTACTTC. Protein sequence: CASTFGLAGSYEQYF.

CDR3 residues: CASRGGAGAFF. The CDR3 DNA sequence: TGTGCCAGCAGAGGGGGCGCGGGAGCTTTCTTT. The V call is TRBV12-3 or TRBV12-4, the J call TRBJ1-1; 7 bases align to TRBD1. The length of the CDR3 is 11 residues. The V and J ends lost 6 bases and 10 bases, in that order; junction bases with no gene match: 5.

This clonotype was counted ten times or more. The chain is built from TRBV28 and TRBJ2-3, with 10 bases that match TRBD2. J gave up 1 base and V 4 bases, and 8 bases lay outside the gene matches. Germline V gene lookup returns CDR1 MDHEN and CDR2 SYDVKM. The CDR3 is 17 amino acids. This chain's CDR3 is CASSSSGTSECTDTQYF. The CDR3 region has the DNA TGTGCCAGCAGTTCCAGCGGGACTAGCGAATGCACAGATACGCAGTATTTT.

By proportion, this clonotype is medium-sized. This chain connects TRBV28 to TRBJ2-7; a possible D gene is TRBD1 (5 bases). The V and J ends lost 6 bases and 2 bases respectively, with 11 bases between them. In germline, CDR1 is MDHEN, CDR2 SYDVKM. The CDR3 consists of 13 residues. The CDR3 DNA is TGTGCCAGCAGAGACGTACAGGCCTACGAGCAGTACTTC. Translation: CASRDVQAYEQYF.

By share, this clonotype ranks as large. As DNA, the CDR3 is TGTGCCACCAGTGATTCATGGCAGGGGATTACTTCGACTGGGGCCAACGTCCTGACTTTC. Translating it yields CATSDSWQGITSTGANVLTF. This chain links TRBV24-1 with TRBJ2-6, with D tentatively TRBD1 (6 bases). There are 20 residues in the CDR3. CDR1 and CDR2 from the germline V gene are KGHDR and SFDVKD. V was shortened by 2 bases and J by 2 bases, with 21 bases between the two germline ends.